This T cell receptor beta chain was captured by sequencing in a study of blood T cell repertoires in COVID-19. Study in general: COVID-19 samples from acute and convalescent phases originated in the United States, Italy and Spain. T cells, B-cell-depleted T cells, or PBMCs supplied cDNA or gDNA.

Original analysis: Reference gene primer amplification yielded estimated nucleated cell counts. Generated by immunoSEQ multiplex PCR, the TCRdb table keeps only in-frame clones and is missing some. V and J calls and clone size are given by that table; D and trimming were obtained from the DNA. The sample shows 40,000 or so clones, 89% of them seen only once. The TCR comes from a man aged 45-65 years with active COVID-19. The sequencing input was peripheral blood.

CDR3 DNA: TGTGCCAGCAGTGAACAGGACGGGAACACTGAAGCTTTCTTT. This sequence encodes CASSEQDGNTEAFF. This chain connects TRBV6-4 to TRBJ1-1, with a possible D match to TRBD1 (5 bases). The ends were cut back, 3 bases at V and 1 base at J, with 9 bases in the middle. The CDR3 consists of 14 residues. Germline V CDR1 and CDR2: MRHNA, SNTAGT.